The clone carrying this TCR beta chain was observed a few times. Its antigen remains unidentified. These data belong to a study of cytomegalovirus exposure and HLA in healthy donors. The germline gives CDR1 SGHAT, CDR2 FQNNGV. The CDR3 is 13 amino acids. The V end lost 4 bases, the J end lost 16 bases, and 20 bases lay between the germline ends. Researchers ran the PCR with 60 Vbeta and 13 Jbeta primers. Here immunoSEQ multiplex PCR was the method, and the copy in TCRdb shows in-frame clones only, minus some. There are 210,000 or so clones in the sample; about three quarters occur only once, and roughly a sixth lies in the top ten. Study results and caveats: Accurate predictions that matched the HLA-A and HLA-B alleles of most subjects were reportedly made from TCR beta sequences. Cytomegalovirus association was listed for about 180 TCR beta chains. Specificity for CMV antigens was confirmed in vitro for a few of the CMV-associated chains. In a later analysis, compared with equally common non-associated chains, HLA-associated beta chains were more expanded.

The V and J genes are TRBV11-2 and TRBJ2-1, with D maybe TRBD1 (7 bases). Sample: PBMCs. The source is a man in his forties in good health and CMV-seronegative. The chain's CDR3 is CASSSQEGTAYFF. The CDR3 bases are TGTGCCAGCAGCTCCCAGGAGGGGACAGCCTACTTCTTC.